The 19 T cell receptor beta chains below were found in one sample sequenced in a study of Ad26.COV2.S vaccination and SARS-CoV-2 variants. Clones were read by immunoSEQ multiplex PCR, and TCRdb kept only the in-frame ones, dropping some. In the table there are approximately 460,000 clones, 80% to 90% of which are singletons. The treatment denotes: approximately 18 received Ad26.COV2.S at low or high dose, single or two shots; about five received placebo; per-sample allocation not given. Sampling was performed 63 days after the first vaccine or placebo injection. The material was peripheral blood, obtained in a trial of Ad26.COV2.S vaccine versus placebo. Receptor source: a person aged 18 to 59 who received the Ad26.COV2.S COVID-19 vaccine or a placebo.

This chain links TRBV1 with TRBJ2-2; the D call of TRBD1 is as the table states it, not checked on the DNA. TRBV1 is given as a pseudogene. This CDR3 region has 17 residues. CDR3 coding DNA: TGCACCAGCAGCCAAATCTTCAGGGGACGGGGCACCGGGGAGCTGTTTTTT. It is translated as CTSSQIFRGRGTGELFF.

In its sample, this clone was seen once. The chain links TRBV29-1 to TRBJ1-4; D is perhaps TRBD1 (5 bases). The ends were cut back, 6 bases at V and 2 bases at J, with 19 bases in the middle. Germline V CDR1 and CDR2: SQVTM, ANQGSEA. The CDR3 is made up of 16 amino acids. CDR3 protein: CSVTGAEVSTNEKLFF. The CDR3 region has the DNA TGCAGCGTCACCGGGGCAGAAGTTTCGACTAATGAAAAACTGTTTTTT.

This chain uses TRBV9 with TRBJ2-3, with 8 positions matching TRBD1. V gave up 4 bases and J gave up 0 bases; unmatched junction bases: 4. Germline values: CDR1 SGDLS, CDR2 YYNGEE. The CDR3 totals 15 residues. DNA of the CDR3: TGTGCCAGCAGCACTAGACAGGGGAGCACAGATACGCAGTATTTT. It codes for CASSTRQGSTDTQYF. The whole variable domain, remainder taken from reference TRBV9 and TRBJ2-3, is DSGVTQTPKHLITATGQRVTLRCSPRSGDLSVYWYQQSLDQGLQFLIQYYNGEERAKGNILERFSAQQFPDLHSELNLSSLELGDSALYFCASSTRQGSTDTQYFGPGTRLTVL.

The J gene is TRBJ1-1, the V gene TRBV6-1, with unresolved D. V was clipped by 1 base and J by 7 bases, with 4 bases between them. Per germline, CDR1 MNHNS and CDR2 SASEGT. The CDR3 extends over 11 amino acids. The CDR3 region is CASSEVFEAFF. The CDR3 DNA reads TGTGCCAGCAGTGAAGTTTTTGAAGCTTTCTTT.

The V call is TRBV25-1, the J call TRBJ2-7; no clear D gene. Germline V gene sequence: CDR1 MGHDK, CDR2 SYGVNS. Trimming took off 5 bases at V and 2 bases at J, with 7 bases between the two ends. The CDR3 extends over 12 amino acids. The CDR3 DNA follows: TGTGCCAGCAGTCGGTTCCCCTACGAGCAGTACTTC. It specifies CASSRFPYEQYF.

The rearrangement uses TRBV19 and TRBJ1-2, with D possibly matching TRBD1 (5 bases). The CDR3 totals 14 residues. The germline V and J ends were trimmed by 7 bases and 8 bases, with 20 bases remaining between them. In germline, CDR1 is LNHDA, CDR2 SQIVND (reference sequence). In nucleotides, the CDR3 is TGTGCCAGTAATATGGGGACCTACCGCCTAGGCTACACCTTC. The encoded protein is CASNMGTYRLGYTF.

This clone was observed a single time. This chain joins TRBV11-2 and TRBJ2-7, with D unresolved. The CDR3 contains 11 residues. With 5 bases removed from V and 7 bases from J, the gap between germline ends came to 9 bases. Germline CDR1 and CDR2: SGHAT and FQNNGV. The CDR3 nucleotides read TGTGCCAGCAGCCATGGAGAAGAGCAGTACTTC. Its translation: CASSHGEEQYF.

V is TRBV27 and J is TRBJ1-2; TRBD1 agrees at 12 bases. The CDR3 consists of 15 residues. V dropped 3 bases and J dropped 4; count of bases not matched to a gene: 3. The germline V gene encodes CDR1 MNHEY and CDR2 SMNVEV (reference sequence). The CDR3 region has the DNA TGTGCCAGCAGTTTCCGGGACAGGGGGCTCTATGGCTACACCTTC. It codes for CASSFRDRGLYGYTF.

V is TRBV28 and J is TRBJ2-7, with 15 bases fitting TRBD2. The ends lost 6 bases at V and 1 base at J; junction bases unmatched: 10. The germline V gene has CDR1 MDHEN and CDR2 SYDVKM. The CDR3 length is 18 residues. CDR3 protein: CASSPRTSGRAGSYEQYF. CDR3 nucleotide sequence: TGTGCCAGCAGCCCCCGGACTAGCGGGAGGGCCGGGTCCTACGAGCAGTACTTC.

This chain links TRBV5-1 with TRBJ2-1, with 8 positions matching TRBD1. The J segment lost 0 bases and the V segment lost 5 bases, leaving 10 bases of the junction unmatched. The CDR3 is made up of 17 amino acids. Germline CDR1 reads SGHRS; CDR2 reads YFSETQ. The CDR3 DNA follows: TGCGCCAGCAGATATGCAGGGGGCTTTAGCTCCTACAATGAGCAGTTCTTC. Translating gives CASRYAGGFSSYNEQFF.

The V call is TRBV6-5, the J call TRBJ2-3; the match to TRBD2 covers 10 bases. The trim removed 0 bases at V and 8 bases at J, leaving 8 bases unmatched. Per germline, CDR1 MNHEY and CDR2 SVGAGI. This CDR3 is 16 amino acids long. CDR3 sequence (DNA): TGTGCCAGCAGTTACTCGAAGCTAGCGGGAGCCCCTACGCAGTATTTT. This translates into CASSYSKLAGAPTQYF.

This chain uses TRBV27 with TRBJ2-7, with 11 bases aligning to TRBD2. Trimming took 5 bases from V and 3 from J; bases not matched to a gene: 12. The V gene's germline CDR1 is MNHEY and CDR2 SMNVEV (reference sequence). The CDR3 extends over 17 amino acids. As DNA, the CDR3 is TGTGCCAGCAGTCCTACCCCGGGACTAGCGGAGGTCTACGAGCAGTACTTC. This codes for CASSPTPGLAEVYEQYF.

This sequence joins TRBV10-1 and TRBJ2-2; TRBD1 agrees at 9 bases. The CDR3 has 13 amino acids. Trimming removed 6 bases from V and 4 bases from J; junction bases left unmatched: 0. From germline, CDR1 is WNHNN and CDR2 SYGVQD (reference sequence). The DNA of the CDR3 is TGCGCCAGCAGGGGACAGGGCACCGGGGAGCTGTTTTTT. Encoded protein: CASRGQGTGELFF.

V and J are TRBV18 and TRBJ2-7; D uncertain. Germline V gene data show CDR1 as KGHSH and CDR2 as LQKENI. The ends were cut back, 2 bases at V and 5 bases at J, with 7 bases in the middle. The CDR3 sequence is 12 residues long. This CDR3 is CASSPYGNEQYF. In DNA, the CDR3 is TGTGCCAGCTCACCATACGGAAACGAGCAGTACTTC.

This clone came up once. The CDR3 loop reads CATSREGGTEKKLFF. CDR3 in DNA: TGTGCCACCAGCAGAGAAGGGGGGACGGAGAAAAAACTGTTTTTT. The genes are TRBV15 and TRBJ1-4; a weak D match, TRBD1 (6 bases). There are 15 residues in the CDR3. Germline lookup yields CDR1 LNHNV and CDR2 YYDKDF (reference sequence). V lost 0 bases, J lost 9 bases, and 14 bases lay in between.

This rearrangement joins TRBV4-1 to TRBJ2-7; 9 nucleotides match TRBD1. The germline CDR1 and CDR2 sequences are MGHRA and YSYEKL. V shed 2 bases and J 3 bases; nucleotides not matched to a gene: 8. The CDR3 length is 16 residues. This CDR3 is CASSQSLTGGDYEQYF. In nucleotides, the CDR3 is TGCGCCAGCAGCCAATCCCTGACAGGGGGAGACTACGAGCAGTACTTC.

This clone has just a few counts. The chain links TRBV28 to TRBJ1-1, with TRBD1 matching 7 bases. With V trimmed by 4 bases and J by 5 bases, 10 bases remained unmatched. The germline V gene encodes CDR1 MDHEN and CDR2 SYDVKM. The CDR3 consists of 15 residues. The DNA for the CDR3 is TGTGCCAGCAGTTCACCGACAGGGAAATATACTGAAGCTTTCTTT. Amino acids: CASSSPTGKYTEAFF.

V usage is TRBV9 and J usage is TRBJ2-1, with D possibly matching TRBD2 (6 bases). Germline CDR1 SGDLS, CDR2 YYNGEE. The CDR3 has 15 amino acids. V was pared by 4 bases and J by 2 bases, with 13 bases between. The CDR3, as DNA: TGTGCCAGCAGCCTCGGGACTGGGGCCTACAATGAGCAGTTCTTC. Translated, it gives CASSLGTGAYNEQFF.

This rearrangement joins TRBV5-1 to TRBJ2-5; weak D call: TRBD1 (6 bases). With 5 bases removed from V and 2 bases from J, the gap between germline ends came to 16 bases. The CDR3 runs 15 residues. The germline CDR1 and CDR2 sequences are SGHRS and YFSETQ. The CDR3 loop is CASRGGAGVQETQYF. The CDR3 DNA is TGCGCCAGCAGGGGTGGGGCAGGGGTTCAAGAGACCCAGTACTTC.